This T cell receptor (beta chain) was identified during a study of blood T cell repertoires in COVID-19. From germline, CDR1 is SGHRS and CDR2 YFSETQ. V lost 5 bases, J lost 2 bases, and 11 bases lay in between. The CDR3 extends over 14 amino acids. Per the authors' pipeline: Using reference gene primer amplification, nucleated cell counts were estimated. The protocol was immunoSEQ multiplex PCR, while the TCRdb copy is restricted to in-frame clones and leaves out a portion. V, J and clone size derive from that table, while D and trimming were established from the DNA sequence. The sample shows about 220,000 clones, around 86% of them seen only once. Grouping used clinical history reported by participants in a survey and questionnaire.

This clonotype originated in a woman in her thirties or forties with acute COVID-19. The chain employs TRBV5-1 and TRBJ1-3, with a possible D match to TRBD1 (5 bases). Sequences were obtained from PBMCs or T cells enriched from blood (not recorded which). CDR3 sequence reads: CASSQGSTGNTIYF. CDR3 coding DNA: TGCGCCAGCAGTCAGGGTTCTACTGGAAACACCATATATTTT.